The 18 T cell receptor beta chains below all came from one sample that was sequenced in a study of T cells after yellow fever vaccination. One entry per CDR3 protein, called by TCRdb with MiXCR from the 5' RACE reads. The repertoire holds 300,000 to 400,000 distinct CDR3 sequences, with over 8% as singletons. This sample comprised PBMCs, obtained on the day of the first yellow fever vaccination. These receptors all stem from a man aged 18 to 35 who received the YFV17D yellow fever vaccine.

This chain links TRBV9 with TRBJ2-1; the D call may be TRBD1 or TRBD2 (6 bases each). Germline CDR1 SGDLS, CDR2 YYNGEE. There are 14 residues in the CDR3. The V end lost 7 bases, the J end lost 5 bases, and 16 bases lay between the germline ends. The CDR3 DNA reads TGTGCCAGCCCTCGAGGGGGGAACCACAATGAGCAGTTCTTC. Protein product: CASPRGGNHNEQFF.

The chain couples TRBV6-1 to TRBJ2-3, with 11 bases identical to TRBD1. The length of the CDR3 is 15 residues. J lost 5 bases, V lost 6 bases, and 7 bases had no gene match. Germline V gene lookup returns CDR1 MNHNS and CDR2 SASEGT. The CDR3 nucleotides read TGTGCCAGCAGGAAAACCGGGACAGGGGGAGATACGCAGTATTTT. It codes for CASRKTGTGGDTQYF.

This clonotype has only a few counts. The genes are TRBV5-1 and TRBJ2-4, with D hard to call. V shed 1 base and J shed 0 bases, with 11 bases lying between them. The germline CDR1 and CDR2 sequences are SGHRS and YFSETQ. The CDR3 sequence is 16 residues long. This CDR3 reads CASSLTTDLAKNIQYF. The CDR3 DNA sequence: TGCGCCAGCAGCTTGACCACGGACCTAGCCAAAAACATTCAGTACTTC.

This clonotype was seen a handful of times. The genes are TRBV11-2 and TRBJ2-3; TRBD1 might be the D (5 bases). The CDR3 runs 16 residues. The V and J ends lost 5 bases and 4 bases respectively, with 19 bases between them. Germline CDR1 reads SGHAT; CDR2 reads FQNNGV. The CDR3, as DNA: TGTGCCAGCAGCCAACCACCGTTCTGGGGCCCAGATACGCAGTATTTT. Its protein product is CASSQPPFWGPDTQYF.

The CDR3 DNA follows: TGCAGTGCTGAGATTCGGGGGGAGTACCAAGAGACCCAGTACTTC. This encodes CSAEIRGEYQETQYF. The J gene is TRBJ2-5, the V gene TRBV20-1; 7 bases fit TRBD2. CDR3 length: 15 residues. The ends lost 5 bases at V and 0 bases at J; junction bases unmatched: 9. Per germline, CDR1 DFQATT and CDR2 SNEGSKA (reference sequence).

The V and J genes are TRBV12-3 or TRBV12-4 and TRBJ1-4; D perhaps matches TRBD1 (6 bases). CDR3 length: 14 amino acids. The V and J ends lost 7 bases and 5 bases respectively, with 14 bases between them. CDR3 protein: CASTPGTHNEKLFF. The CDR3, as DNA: TGTGCCAGCACCCCGGGGACACACAATGAAAAACTGTTTTTT.

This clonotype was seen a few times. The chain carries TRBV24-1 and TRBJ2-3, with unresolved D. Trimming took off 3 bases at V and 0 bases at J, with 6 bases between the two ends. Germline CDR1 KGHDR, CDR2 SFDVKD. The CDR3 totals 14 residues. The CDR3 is CATSDHRSTDTQYF. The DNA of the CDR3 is TGTGCCACCAGTGATCACAGAAGCACAGATACGCAGTATTTT.

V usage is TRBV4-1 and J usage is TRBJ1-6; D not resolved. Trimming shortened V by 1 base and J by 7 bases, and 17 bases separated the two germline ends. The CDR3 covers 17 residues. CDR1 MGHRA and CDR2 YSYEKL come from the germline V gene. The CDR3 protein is CASSQGVAGPRNSPLHF. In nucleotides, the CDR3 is TGCGCCAGCAGCCAAGGCGTAGCCGGCCCCCGGAATTCACCCCTCCACTTT.

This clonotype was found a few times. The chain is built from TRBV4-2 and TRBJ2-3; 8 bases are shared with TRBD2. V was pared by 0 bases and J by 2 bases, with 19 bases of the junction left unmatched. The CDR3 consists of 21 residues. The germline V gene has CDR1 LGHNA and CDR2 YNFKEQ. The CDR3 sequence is CASSQDLGSGAFSVLTDTQYF. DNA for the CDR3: TGTGCCAGCAGCCAAGATCTCGGTAGCGGGGCCTTCTCGGTCCTCACAGATACGCAGTATTTT.

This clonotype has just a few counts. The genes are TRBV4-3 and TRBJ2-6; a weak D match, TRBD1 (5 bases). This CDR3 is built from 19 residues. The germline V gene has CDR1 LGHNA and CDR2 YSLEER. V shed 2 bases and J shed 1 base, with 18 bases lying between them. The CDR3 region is CASSQFETVVLSGANVLTF. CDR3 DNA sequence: TGCGCCAGCAGCCAATTTGAGACAGTGGTTCTTTCTGGGGCCAACGTCCTGACTTTC.

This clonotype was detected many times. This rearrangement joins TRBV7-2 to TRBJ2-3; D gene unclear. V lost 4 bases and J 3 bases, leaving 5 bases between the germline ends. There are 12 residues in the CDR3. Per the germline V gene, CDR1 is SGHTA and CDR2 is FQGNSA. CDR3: CASSSATDTQYF. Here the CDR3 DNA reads TGTGCCAGCAGCTCGGCAACAGATACGCAGTATTTT.

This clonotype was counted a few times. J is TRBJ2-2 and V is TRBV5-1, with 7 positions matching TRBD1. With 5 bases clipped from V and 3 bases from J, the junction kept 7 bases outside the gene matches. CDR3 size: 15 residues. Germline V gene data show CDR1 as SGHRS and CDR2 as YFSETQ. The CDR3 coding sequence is TGCGCCAGCAGTTTTGACAGGGTAGACACCGGGGAGCTGTTTTTT. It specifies CASSFDRVDTGELFF.

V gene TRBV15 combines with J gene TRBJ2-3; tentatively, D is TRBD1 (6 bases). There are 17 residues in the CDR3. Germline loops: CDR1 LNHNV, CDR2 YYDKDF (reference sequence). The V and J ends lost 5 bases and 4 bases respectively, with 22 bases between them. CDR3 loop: CATSPRRTTQGPDTQYF. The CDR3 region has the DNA TGTGCCACCAGCCCCCGTCGGACAACACAGGGCCCAGATACGCAGTATTTT.

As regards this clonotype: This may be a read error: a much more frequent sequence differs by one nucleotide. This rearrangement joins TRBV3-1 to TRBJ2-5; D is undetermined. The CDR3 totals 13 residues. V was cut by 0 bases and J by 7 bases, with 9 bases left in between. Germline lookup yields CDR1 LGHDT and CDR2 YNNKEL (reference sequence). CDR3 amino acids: CASSQEARGTQYF. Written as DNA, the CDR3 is TGTGCCAGCAGCCAAGAAGCCAGAGGGACCCAGTACTTC.

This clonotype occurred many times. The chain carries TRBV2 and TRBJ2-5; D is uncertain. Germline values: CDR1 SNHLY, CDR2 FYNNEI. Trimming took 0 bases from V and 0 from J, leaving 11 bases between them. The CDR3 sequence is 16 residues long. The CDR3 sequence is CASSEAGRMHQETQYF. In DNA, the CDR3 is TGTGCCAGCAGTGAAGCCGGCAGGATGCACCAAGAGACCCAGTACTTC.

CDR3 residues: CASSSTGDFLDEQYF. DNA of the CDR3: TGTGCCAGTAGTAGCACAGGGGATTTTTTGGACGAGCAGTACTTC. This chain links TRBV19 with TRBJ2-7; 7 bases line up with TRBD1. Germline V gene sequence: CDR1 LNHDA, CDR2 SQIVND (reference sequence). This CDR3 region has 15 residues. J lost 5 bases, V lost 4 bases, and 11 bases had no gene match.

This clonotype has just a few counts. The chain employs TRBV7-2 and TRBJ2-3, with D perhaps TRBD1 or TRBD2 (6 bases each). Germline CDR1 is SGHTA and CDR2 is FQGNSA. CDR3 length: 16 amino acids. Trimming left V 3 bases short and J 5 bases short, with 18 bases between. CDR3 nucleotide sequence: TGTGCCAGCAGCTTTCTCGGTGGGGGGCCGATAGATACGCAGTATTTT. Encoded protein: CASSFLGGGPIDTQYF.

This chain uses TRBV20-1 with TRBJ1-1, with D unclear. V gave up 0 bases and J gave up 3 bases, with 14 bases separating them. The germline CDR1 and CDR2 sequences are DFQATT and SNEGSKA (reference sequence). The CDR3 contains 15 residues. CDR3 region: CSAREGPDGYTEAFF. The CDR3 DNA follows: TGCAGTGCTAGAGAAGGGCCCGATGGGTACACTGAAGCTTTCTTT.